This note documents a single TCR beta chain sequence. No antigen is known for it. The CDR3 has 15 residues. Germline V lookup: CDR1 DFQATT, CDR2 SNEGSKA (reference sequence). This entry belongs to a study of monozygotic twins with inflammatory bowel disease. Findings and caveats of the study: There was no way to distinguish the different T cell subtypes.

Making each TCR library took roughly 3,400 ng of total RNA. TCRdb reworked the 5' RACE reads into one entry per CDR3 protein, no DNA. In all, the sample yields about 300,000 distinct CDR3 sequences. The sequence was obtained from a human donor with ulcerative colitis or Crohn's disease, or a healthy co-twin of an affected twin (not recorded which). V and J are TRBV20-1 and TRBJ2-1; absent DNA, TCRdb's TRBD1 call cannot be checked. What was sequenced was blood. CDR3 region: CSALTGTGSYNEQFF.